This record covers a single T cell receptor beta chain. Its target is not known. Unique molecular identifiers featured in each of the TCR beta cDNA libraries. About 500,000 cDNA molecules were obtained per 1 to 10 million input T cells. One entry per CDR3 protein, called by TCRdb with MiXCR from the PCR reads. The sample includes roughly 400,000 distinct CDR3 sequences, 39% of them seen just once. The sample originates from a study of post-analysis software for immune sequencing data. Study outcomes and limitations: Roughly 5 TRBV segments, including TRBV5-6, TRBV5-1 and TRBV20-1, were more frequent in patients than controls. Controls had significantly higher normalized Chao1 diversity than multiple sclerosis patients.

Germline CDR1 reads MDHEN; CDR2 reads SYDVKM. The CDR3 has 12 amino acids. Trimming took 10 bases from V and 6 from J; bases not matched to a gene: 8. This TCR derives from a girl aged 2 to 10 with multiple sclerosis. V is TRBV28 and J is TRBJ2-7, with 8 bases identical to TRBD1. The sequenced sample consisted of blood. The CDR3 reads CAILDRVGEQYF. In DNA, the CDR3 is TGTGCCATCTTGGACAGGGTTGGCGAGCAGTACTTC.